The clone carrying this TCR beta chain has just one count. The data originate from a study of T cells in localized non-small cell lung cancer. Only in-frame clones appear in the TCRdb table, and some are missing; sequencing was by immunoSEQ multiplex PCR. Of some 37,000 clones in the sample, around 90% were seen once. The germline V gene has CDR1 KGHSH and CDR2 LQKENI. Deletions cut 8 bases from V and 0 bases from J, with 17 bases between. The CDR3 runs 16 residues. The sequence came from a woman between 35 and 75 years old with stage I lung adenocarcinoma. The rearrangement links TRBV18 to TRBJ1-3; D is ambiguous. The source was peripheral blood, collected before any cancer treatment. The CDR3 nucleotides read TGTGCCAGCCTCCGGGCCCTAGGAATCTCTGGAAACACCATATATTTT. Its translation: CASLRALGISGNTIYF. Full variable domain (remainder filled in from reference TRBV18 and TRBJ1-3): NAGVMQNPRHLVRRRGQEARLRCSPMKGHSHVYWYRQLPEEGLKFMVYLQKENIIDESGMPKERFSAEFPKEGPSILRIQQVVRGDSAAYFCASLRALGISGNTIYFGEGSWLTVV.